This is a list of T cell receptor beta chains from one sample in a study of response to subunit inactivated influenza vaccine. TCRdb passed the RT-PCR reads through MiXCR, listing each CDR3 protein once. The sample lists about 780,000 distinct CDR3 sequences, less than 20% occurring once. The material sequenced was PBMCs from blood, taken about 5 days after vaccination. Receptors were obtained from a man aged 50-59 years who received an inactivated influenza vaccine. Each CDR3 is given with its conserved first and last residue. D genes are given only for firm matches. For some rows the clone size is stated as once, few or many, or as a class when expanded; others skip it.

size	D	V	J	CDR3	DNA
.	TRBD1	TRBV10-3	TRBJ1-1	CAIKETGINTEAFF	TGTGCCATTAAAGAGACAGGGATAAACACTGAAGCTTTCTTT
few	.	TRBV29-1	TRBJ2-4	CSVGVSKNIQYF	TGCAGCGTTGGCGTGTCCAAAAACATTCAGTACTTC
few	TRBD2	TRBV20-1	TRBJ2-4	CSAPTSGASGNIQYF	TGCAGTGCACCGACTAGCGGGGCCTCTGGAAACATTCAGTACTTC
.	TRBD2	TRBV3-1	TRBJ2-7	CASSQRGTSGRIAYEQYF	TGTGCCAGCAGCCAACGCGGGACTAGCGGGAGAATAGCTTACGAGCAGTACTTC
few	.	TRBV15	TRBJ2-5	CATSRDEWGDFQETQYF	TGTGCCACCAGCAGAGATGAGTGGGGGGACTTTCAAGAGACCCAGTACTTC
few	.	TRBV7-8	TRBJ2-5	CASSLVVAGQTQYF	TGTGCCAGCAGCTTAGTAGTCGCGGGGCAGACCCAGTACTTC
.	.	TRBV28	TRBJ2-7	CASRTDSSYEQYF	TGTGCCAGCAGGACCGACAGTTCCTACGAGCAGTACTTC
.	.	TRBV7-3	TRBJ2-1	CASSLMGSSSYNEQFF	TGTGCCAGCAGCTTAATGGGTAGCTCTTCCTACAATGAGCAGTTCTTC
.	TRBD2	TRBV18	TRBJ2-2	CASSPLAGARTGELFF	TGTGCCAGCTCACCTCTAGCGGGAGCCCGTACCGGGGAGCTGTTTTTT
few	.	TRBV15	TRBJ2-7	CATSPRDSSYEQYF	TGTGCCACCAGCCCCCGGGACTCATCCTACGAGCAGTACTTC
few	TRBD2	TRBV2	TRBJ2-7	CASNPSGVSYEQYF	TGTGCCAGCAACCCTAGCGGGGTCTCCTACGAGCAGTACTTC
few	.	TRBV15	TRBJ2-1	CATSRSDSYNEQFF	TGTGCCACCAGCAGATCCGACAGCTACAATGAGCAGTTCTTC
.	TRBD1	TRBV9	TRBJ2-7	CASSVGGTGGIYEQYF	TGTGCCAGCAGCGTAGGGGGGACAGGGGGCATCTACGAGCAGTACTTC
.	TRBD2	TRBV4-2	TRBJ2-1	CASSLYTSESSYNEQFF	TGTGCCAGCAGCCTATACACTAGCGAGAGCTCCTACAATGAGCAGTTCTTC
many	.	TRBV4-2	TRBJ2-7	CASSQDVAYEQYF	TGTGCCAGCAGCCAAGACGTAGCCTACGAGCAGTACTTC
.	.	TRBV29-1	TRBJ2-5	CSVDGTGREKHQETQYF	TGCAGCGTTGACGGTACAGGTAGGGAGAAGCACCAAGAGACCCAGTACTTC
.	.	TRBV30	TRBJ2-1	CAWSGKGVLNQFF	TGTGCCTGGAGTGGTAAAGGTGTTCTGAACCAGTTCTTC
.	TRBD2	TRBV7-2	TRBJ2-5	CASSFPAGGAETQYF	TGTGCCAGCAGCTTCCCCGCGGGGGGGGCGGAGACCCAGTACTTC
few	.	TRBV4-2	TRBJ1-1	CASSQVSQGNTEAFF	TGTGCCAGCAGCCAAGTGAGTCAGGGGAACACTGAAGCTTTCTTT
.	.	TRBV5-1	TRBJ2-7	CASSKDPGTSYEQYF	TGCGCCAGCAGCAAGGATCCCGGGACAAGCTACGAGCAGTACTTC
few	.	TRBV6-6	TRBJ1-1	CASSTAEDTEAFF	TGTGCCAGCAGTACCGCAGAAGACACTGAAGCTTTCTTT
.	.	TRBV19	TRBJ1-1	CASSIEVTGFGANTEAFF	TGTGCCAGTAGTATAGAAGTAACAGGGTTTGGGGCGAACACTGAAGCTTTCTTT
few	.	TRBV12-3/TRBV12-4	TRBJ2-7	CASSFLGPSYEQYF	TGTGCCAGCAGTTTTCTGGGTCCCTCCTACGAGCAGTACTTC
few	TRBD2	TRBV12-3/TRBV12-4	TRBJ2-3	CASSSPSGGGSDTQYF	TGTGCCAGCAGTTCCCCTAGCGGGGGGGGATCAGATACGCAGTATTTT
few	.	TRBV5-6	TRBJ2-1	CASSIGVNEQFF	TGTGCCAGCAGCATAGGGGTCAATGAGCAGTTCTTC
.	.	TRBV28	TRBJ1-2	CASSLQNGYTF	TGTGCCAGCAGTTTACAGAATGGCTACACCTTC
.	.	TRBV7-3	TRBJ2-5	CASSQFIQETQYF	TGTGCCAGCAGCCAATTCATCCAAGAGACCCAGTACTTC
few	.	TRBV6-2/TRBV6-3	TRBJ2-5	CASSQPYSPGNDGETQYF	TGTGCCAGCAGTCAACCCTATAGCCCAGGAAACGATGGAGAGACCCAGTACTTC